This T cell receptor beta chain was sequenced during a study of T-cell reconstitution after alpha-beta-depleted transplantation in children. General study results and limits: Surviving recipient T cells and intrathymic progenitors accounted for some patients' high TCRbeta diversity at day 60. One year after transplant, T-cell counts and diversity came mostly from newly produced T cells.

Unique molecular identifiers featured in how the TCRbeta library was prepared. Each CDR3 protein is one row after TCRdb ran MiXCR on the PCR reads. Among under 850,000 distinct CDR3 sequences listed, about 12% were seen once. Concerning this clonotype: The antigen remains unidentified.

The receptor was isolated from a girl aged 2 to 10 with congenital amegakaryocytic thrombocytopenia, due to receive a stem cell transplant. The specimen comprised PBMCs, sampled before TCRalphabeta/CD19-depleted stem cell transplant.

The CDR3 loop reads CASSKANTGELFF. The CDR3 bases are TGTGCCAGCAGTAAAGCGAACACCGGGGAGCTGTTTTTT. This chain links TRBV5-4 with TRBJ2-2; D unresolved. Per germline, CDR1 SGHNT and CDR2 YYREEE (reference sequence). The CDR3 contains 13 residues. Trimming took off 5 bases at V and 0 bases at J, with 5 bases between the two ends.